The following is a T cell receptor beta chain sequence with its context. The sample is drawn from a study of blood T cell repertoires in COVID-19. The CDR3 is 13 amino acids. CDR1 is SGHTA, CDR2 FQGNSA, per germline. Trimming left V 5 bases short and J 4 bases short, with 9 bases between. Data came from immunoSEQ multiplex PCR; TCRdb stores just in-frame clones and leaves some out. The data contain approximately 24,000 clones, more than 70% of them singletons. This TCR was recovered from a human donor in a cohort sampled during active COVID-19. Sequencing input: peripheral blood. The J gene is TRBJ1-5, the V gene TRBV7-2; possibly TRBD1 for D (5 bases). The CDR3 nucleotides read TGTGCCAGCAGCCGGGGACTTAATCAGCCCCAGCATTTT. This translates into CASSRGLNQPQHF.